Described below is a single T cell receptor beta chain sequence and its context. The target antigen is unknown. These data are taken from a study of chemoradiotherapy in HPV16-positive cancers. Findings and caveats of the study: Candidate HPV-specific clones and E7-related TCR motifs grew in tumor during treatment. Better recurrence-free survival went with HPV-responsive T-cell expansion in HPV16-positive patients.

CDR3 length: 15 amino acids. The V gene lost 0 bases and the J gene lost 4 bases, with 10 bases spanning the gap. Per germline, CDR1 LNHNV and CDR2 YYDKDF (reference sequence). Clones were read by immunoSEQ multiplex PCR, and TCRdb kept only the in-frame ones, dropping some. The table records fewer than 6,000 clones, around 90% of them present only once. Samples were taken several times over chemoradiotherapy. This receptor was obtained from a human donor with HPV-associated anogenital cancer. V usage is TRBV15 and J usage is TRBJ1-3; the D gene is possibly TRBD1 (5 bases). Sample: tumor tissue, taken from a patient who underwent chemoradiotherapy. The CDR3 bases are TGTGCCACCAGCAGAGATTGGGGCACCGGAAACACCATATATTTT. Residues: CATSRDWGTGNTIYF.